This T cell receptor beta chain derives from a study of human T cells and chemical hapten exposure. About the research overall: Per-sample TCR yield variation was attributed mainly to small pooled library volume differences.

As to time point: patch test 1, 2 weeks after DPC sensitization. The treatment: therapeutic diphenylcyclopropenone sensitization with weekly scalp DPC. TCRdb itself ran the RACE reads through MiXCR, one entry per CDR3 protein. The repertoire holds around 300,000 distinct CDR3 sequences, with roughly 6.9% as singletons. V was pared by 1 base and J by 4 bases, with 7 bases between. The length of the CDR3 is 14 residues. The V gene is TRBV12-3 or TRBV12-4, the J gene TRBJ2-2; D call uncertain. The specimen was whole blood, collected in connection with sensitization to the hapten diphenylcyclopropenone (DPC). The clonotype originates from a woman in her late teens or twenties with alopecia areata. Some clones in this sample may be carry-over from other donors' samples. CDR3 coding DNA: TGTGCCAGCAGTTTAGATTCAACCACCGGGGAGCTGTTTTTT. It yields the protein CASSLDSTTGELFF.